Below are 26 T cell receptor beta chains sequenced from a single sample in a study of OX40 agonist ivuxolimab in advanced cancers. TCRdb keeps only in-frame clones here, not all; method: immunoSEQ multiplex PCR. In the table there are more than 55,000 clones, more than 70% of which are singletons. The sequencing used CD4+ or CD8+ T cells sorted from blood, collected in a trial of the OX40 agonist ivuxolimab. These receptors originate from an adult with an advanced solid tumor such as melanoma, head and neck, liver or kidney cancer.

The V call is TRBV10-1, the J call TRBJ1-6, with a possible D match to TRBD1 (5 bases). V was trimmed by 4 bases and J by 4 bases, leaving 11 bases between them. CDR3 size: 15 residues. CDR1 is WNHNN and CDR2 is SYGVQD in the germline V gene (reference sequence). CDR3 in DNA: TGCGCCAGCAGTGGCCGGGACTTATATAATTCACCCCTCCACTTT. It specifies CASSGRDLYNSPLHF.

The chain joins TRBV7-2 to TRBJ1-5; the D is unclear. This CDR3 spans 14 amino acids. Germline-derived CDR1 and CDR2 are SGHTA and FQGNSA. V lost 2 bases to trimming and J lost 0 bases, with 5 bases between them. CDR3 sequence (DNA): TGTGCCAGCAGCTTAAAGGTTAGCAATCAGCCCCAGCATTTT. Its protein is CASSLKVSNQPQHF.

The chain has TRBV27 and TRBJ1-2; D not certain. Trimming took off 3 bases at V and 3 bases at J, with 8 bases between the two ends. There are 13 residues in the CDR3. Germline V CDR1 and CDR2: MNHEY, SMNVEV (reference sequence). Here the CDR3 reads CASSFGYDYGYTF. In nucleotides, the CDR3 is TGTGCCAGCAGTTTCGGCTACGACTATGGCTACACCTTC.

The chain joins TRBV6-6 to TRBJ2-7; D unresolved. This CDR3 region has 13 residues. Trimming took off 0 bases at V and 4 bases at J, with 7 bases between the two ends. Germline CDR1 and CDR2: MNHNY and SVGAGI (reference sequence). The CDR3 loop is CASSYSGLYEQYF. The CDR3 DNA sequence: TGTGCCAGCAGTTACTCGGGCTTGTACGAGCAGTACTTC.

The chain joins TRBV15 to TRBJ1-1, with D tentatively TRBD1 (5 bases). CDR3 length equals 14 residues. V was shortened by 3 bases and J by 4 bases, with 12 bases between the two germline ends. Germline assignment: CDR1 LNHNV and CDR2 YYDKDF (reference sequence). The CDR3 DNA reads as TGTGCCACCAGCAGGAGGGGATTGGGCACTGAAGCTTTCTTT. Residues: CATSRRGLGTEAFF. The full variable domain, its missing parts supplied by reference TRBV15 and TRBJ1-1, is DAMVIQNPRYQVTQFGKPVTLSCSQTLNHNVMYWYQQKSSQAPKLLFHYYDKDFNNEADTPDNFQSRRPNTSFCFLDIRSPGLGDTAMYLCATSRRGLGTEAFFGQGTRLTVV.

V is TRBV7-9 and J is TRBJ2-4; D possibly corresponds to TRBD2 (6 bases). The CDR3 runs to 17 residues. Germline assignment: CDR1 SEHNR and CDR2 FQNEAQ (reference sequence). Trimming cost V 5 bases and J 0 bases, with 17 bases left between them. The DNA of the CDR3 is TGTGCCAGCAGCCCAGACTCACGGGAGCTAGCCAAAAACATTCAGTACTTC. It translates to CASSPDSRELAKNIQYF. Complete variable domain (other parts from reference TRBV7-9 and TRBJ2-4): DTGVSQNPRHKITKRGQNVTFRCDPISEHNRLYWYRQTLGQGPEFLTYFQNEAQLEKSRLLSDRFSAERPKGSFSTLEIQRTEQGDSAMYLCASSPDSRELAKNIQYFGAGTRLSVL.

The chain links TRBV4-2 to TRBJ2-7; either TRBD1 or TRBD2 may supply D (7 bases each). V lost 0 bases and J 2 bases, leaving 14 bases between the germline ends. The V gene's germline CDR1 is LGHNA and CDR2 YNFKEQ. The CDR3 totals 16 residues. The chain's CDR3 is CASSQEGEGAPYEQYF. The CDR3 coding sequence is TGTGCCAGCAGCCAAGAGGGGGAGGGGGCTCCCTACGAGCAGTACTTC.

This chain joins TRBV7-9 and TRBJ1-4; D is perhaps TRBD1 (6 bases). The CDR3 totals 13 residues. CDR1 and CDR2 from the germline V gene are SEHNR and FQNEAQ (reference sequence). The V end lost 5 bases, the J end lost 8 bases, and 12 bases lay between the germline ends. CDR3 residues: CASSLRGGEKLFF. The CDR3 DNA follows: TGTGCCAGCAGCCTCAGGGGAGGAGAAAAACTGTTTTTT. Full variable domain (rest looked up from reference TRBV7-9 and TRBJ1-4): DTGVSQNPRHKITKRGQNVTFRCDPISEHNRLYWYRQTLGQGPEFLTYFQNEAQLEKSRLLSDRFSAERPKGSFSTLEIQRTEQGDSAMYLCASSLRGGEKLFFGSGTQLSVL.

This CDR3 reads CASKTGDYGYTF. CDR3 bases: TGTGCCAGTAAGACAGGGGACTATGGCTACACCTTC. The rearrangement links TRBV19 to TRBJ1-2; 8 bases are a match to TRBD1. This CDR3 comprises 12 residues. From germline, CDR1 is LNHDA and CDR2 SQIVND (reference sequence). J was trimmed by 3 bases and V by 7 bases; bases with no gene match: 1.

The chain has TRBV10-3 and TRBJ2-5; unclear D gene. Trimming stripped 6 bases from V and 2 bases from J, with 16 bases between. The CDR3 runs 15 residues. Germline CDR1 and CDR2: ENHRY and SYGVKD. The CDR3 sequence: CAISPQRHFQETQYF. CDR3 sequence (DNA): TGTGCCATCAGCCCTCAAAGACATTTTCAAGAGACCCAGTACTTC.

V and J are TRBV6-5 and TRBJ2-1; a possible D gene is TRBD1 (6 bases). The CDR3 loop spans 15 amino acids. V shed 0 bases and J shed 3 bases, with 9 bases lying between them. The V gene's germline CDR1 is MNHEY and CDR2 SVGAGI. The CDR3 loop is CASSYSGAVYNEQFF. The DNA of the CDR3 is TGTGCCAGCAGTTACTCGGGGGCCGTCTACAATGAGCAGTTCTTC.

This clone was seen a few times. This chain uses TRBV19 with TRBJ2-5, with 7 bases fitting TRBD2. V dropped 1 base and J dropped 4; count of bases not matched to a gene: 9. The CDR3 contains 16 residues. Germline assignment: CDR1 LNHDA and CDR2 SQIVND (reference sequence). CDR3 bases: TGTGCCAGTAGTATAGTCGGAGGGCGGGGGAGAGAGACCCAGTACTTC. Amino acid sequence: CASSIVGGRGRETQYF. Using reference TRBV19 and TRBJ2-5 for the parts outside the CDR3, the full variable domain is DGGITQSPKYLFRKEGQNVTLSCEQNLNHDAMYWYRQDPGQGLRLIYYSQIVNDFQKGDIAEGYSVSREKKESFPLTVTSAQKNPTAFYLCASSIVGGRGRETQYFGPGTRLLVL.

V and J are TRBV6-6 and TRBJ2-7, with 7 bases aligning to TRBD2. Germline V gene data show CDR1 as MNHNY and CDR2 as SVGAGI (reference sequence). V shed 4 bases and J 11 bases; nucleotides not matched to a gene: 5. There are 11 residues in the CDR3. The CDR3 coding sequence is TGTGCCAGCAGTTTTAATCGGGAGGAGTACTTC. The encoded protein is CASSFNREEYF.

V gene TRBV29-1 combines with J gene TRBJ1-1, with 8 bases lining up with TRBD1. This CDR3 contains 12 residues. V gave up 6 bases and J gave up 5 bases; unmatched junction bases: 5. Per germline, CDR1 SQVTM and CDR2 ANQGSEA. Here the CDR3 DNA reads TGCAGCGTGGCGACAGGGGAAACTGAAGCTTTCTTT. Protein product: CSVATGETEAFF.

V and J are TRBV4-3 and TRBJ1-5; D not resolved. CDR3 size: 15 residues. Germline-derived CDR1 and CDR2 are LGHNA and YSLEER. Trimming removed 0 bases at V and 4 bases at J, with 10 bases between. In DNA, the CDR3 is TGCGCCAGCAGCCAAGATGGCGCAGGAAATCAGCCCCAGCATTTT. Translated, it gives CASSQDGAGNQPQHF.

The V gene is TRBV5-1, the J gene TRBJ1-6; D unresolved. This CDR3 contains 14 residues. V was pared by 4 bases and J by 7 bases, with 12 bases between. The germline CDR1 and CDR2 sequences are SGHRS and YFSETQ. CDR3 sequence: CASSTEAENSPLHF. CDR3 DNA sequence: TGCGCCAGCAGCACGGAGGCAGAGAATTCACCCCTCCACTTT.

The chain employs TRBV19 and TRBJ2-3; no reliable D call. Trimming stripped 6 bases from V and 2 bases from J, with 9 bases between. The germline gives CDR1 LNHDA, CDR2 SQIVND (reference sequence). There are 13 residues in the CDR3. In DNA form, the CDR3 reads TGTGCCAGTAGAGTCCGCTCCACAGATACGCAGTATTTT. Protein sequence: CASRVRSTDTQYF.

The rearrangement links TRBV7-9 to TRBJ2-3; no clear D. Germline V gene data show CDR1 as SEHNR and CDR2 as FQNEAQ (reference sequence). The V end was cut by 1 base, the J end by 1 base, with 3 bases between. This CDR3 is 13 amino acids long. CDR3 DNA: TGTGCCAGCAGCTTAGGGGGCACAGATACGCAGTATTTT. This sequence encodes CASSLGGTDTQYF.

This chain joins TRBV12-5 and TRBJ2-3, with 8 bases aligning to TRBD2. The CDR3 loop spans 18 amino acids. V gave up 2 bases and J gave up 4 bases; unmatched junction bases: 14. Germline CDR1 reads LGHNT; CDR2 reads FRNRAP. The DNA of the CDR3 is TGTGCTAGTGGTTTGCCCCTCGGGGGGGGTTCGTGGGCAGATACGCAGTATTTT. Translating it yields CASGLPLGGGSWADTQYF.

J is TRBJ2-7 and V is TRBV5-1; 7 nucleotides align to TRBD1. The V and J ends lost 2 bases and 4 bases, in that order; junction bases with no gene match: 6. Germline loops: CDR1 SGHRS, CDR2 YFSETQ. CDR3 length: 14 amino acids. The CDR3 loop is CASSFEGAGYEQYF. CDR3 nucleotides: TGCGCCAGCAGCTTCGAGGGGGCAGGTTACGAGCAGTACTTC.

V usage is TRBV29-1 and J usage is TRBJ2-3; a weak D match, TRBD2 (5 bases). Trimming left V 2 bases short and J 10 bases short, with 19 bases between. The germline V gene has CDR1 SQVTM and CDR2 ANQGSEA. The CDR3 spans 14 residues. CDR3 protein: CSVERGTDYGAQYF. In nucleotides, the CDR3 is TGCAGCGTTGAACGGGGTACAGACTACGGGGCGCAGTATTTT.

The rearrangement joins TRBV5-1 to TRBJ1-2, with 8 nucleotides matching TRBD1. The CDR3 totals 13 residues. Per the germline V gene, CDR1 is SGHRS and CDR2 is YFSETQ. Trimming at V came to 4 bases and at J to 11 bases, leaving 10 bases not matched to a gene. This CDR3 reads CASSTDRGQPYTF. In DNA form, the CDR3 reads TGCGCCAGCAGCACCGACAGGGGTCAGCCATACACCTTC.

CDR3 region: CASSQDGNSVQPQHF. The DNA of the CDR3 is TGCGCCAGCAGCCAAGATGGGAACAGCGTTCAGCCCCAGCATTTT. The rearrangement joins TRBV4-1 to TRBJ1-5, with D unclear. CDR3 length: 15 amino acids. Trimming pared 0 bases from V and 6 bases from J, leaving 12 bases between. Germline CDR1 MGHRA, CDR2 YSYEKL.

This sequence joins TRBV9 and TRBJ2-3, with 7 nucleotides matching TRBD2. Germline values: CDR1 SGDLS, CDR2 YYNGEE. Trimming cost V 6 bases and J 4 bases; bases outside gene matches: 11. This CDR3 comprises 15 residues. CDR3: CASTRGGGRADTQYF. The DNA for the CDR3 is TGTGCCAGCACCCGTGGGGGAGGGAGGGCAGATACGCAGTATTTT.

The chain recombines TRBV5-1 with TRBJ2-2; tentative D call: TRBD2 (5 bases). Deletions cut 4 bases from V and 1 base from J, with 17 bases between. Germline V gives CDR1 SGHRS, CDR2 YFSETQ. The CDR3 covers 17 residues. CDR3 amino acids: CASSLRTGVGNTGELFF. CDR3 bases: TGCGCCAGCAGCCTAAGAACCGGGGTGGGGAACACCGGGGAGCTGTTTTTT.

The chain uses TRBV7-3 and TRBJ2-1, with 11 bases lining up with TRBD2. The CDR3 has 15 residues. J gave up 3 bases and V 5 bases, and 3 bases lay outside the gene matches. The germline V gene encodes CDR1 SGHTA and CDR2 FQGTGA. The CDR3 DNA sequence: TGTGCCAGCAGCGAACTAGCGGGGGTCTACAATGAGCAGTTCTTC. As protein: CASSELAGVYNEQFF.